The T cell receptor (beta chain) under discussion was sequenced for a study of immune heterogeneity within non-small cell lung tumors. At the level of the study: Squamous cell carcinomas accounted for 4 of the tumors, non-squamous carcinomas for roughly 10, and 1 was not otherwise specified. Whole-study findings and limits: The correlation between local T-cell clonality and local tumor mutational burden was positive, moderate in strength and statistically significant, with R 0.3 to 0.4.

In a multiplex PCR, 32 V and 13 J primers amplified TCR beta CDR3. Using its own MiXCR run on the multiplex PCR reads, TCRdb lists one record per CDR3 protein. The data contain under 25,000 distinct CDR3 sequences, over 25% of them seen just once; the ten biggest clones take up 4.1%. Germline CDR1 SNHLY, CDR2 FYNNEI. CDR3 length: 14 amino acids. A word on this clonotype: Its antigen is as yet unknown. A much larger clone lies one base from this, so it may be a read error.

Each sample used approximately 550 ng of genomic DNA from bulk tumor tissue. Several biopsies were collected from each primary tumor during surgery. They were spaced as far apart as possible within the tumor mass. The study enrolled patients with untreated, newly diagnosed non-small cell lung cancer who underwent curative surgery. The sample taken for sequencing was lung tumor tissue. The chain is built from TRBV2 and TRBJ1-4, with 8 positions matching TRBD1. The clonotype originates from a man aged 35-49 years with non-small cell lung cancer. CDR3 in amino acids: CASSRQGAFEKLSF. CDR3 DNA sequence: TGTGCCAGCAGTCGCCAGGGGGCTTTCGAAAAACTGTCTTTT.